This T cell receptor beta chain was recovered during a study of Graves' ophthalmopathy and Graves' hyperthyroidism (dated by TCRdb to the late 2010s). In terms of the full investigation: A patient counted as having stable hyperthyroidism if there was no progression to ophthalmopathy within 18 months of follow-up. TCR beta repertoire signatures were used to distinguish Graves' ophthalmopathy from Graves' hyperthyroidism and to predict progression to ophthalmopathy. In total, 120 to 150 blood samples were TCR-sequenced: 40 to 45 ophthalmopathy, roughly 80 hyperthyroidism and some 17 hyperthyroidism-to-ophthalmopathy patients. A discovery set of 95 to 100 patients (roughly 41 ophthalmopathy, some 58 stable hyperthyroidism) was enrolled to explore V-J signatures distinguishing ophthalmopathy from hyperthyroidism. An independent validation cohort was composed of 18 to 20 hyperthyroidism patients and around 15 patients who later progressed from hyperthyroidism to ophthalmopathy. T-cell repertoires of thyroid tissue and blood were compared in over 5 hyperthyroidism patients. After sampling, hyperthyroidism patients received methimazole starting at 30 mg daily, and ophthalmopathy patients received high-dose intravenous methylprednisolone. General conclusions and limits of the study: In validation, the model predicted ophthalmopathy progression with about 64% sensitivity and roughly 72% specificity; some 13 predicted patients were CT-confirmed with GO in a median of 6.5 months. Ophthalmopathy was separated from stable hyperthyroidism by the 13-signature model with about 90% sensitivity and 81.08% specificity in cross-validation and with 80%/75% in the test set. Most expanded thyroid clonotypes with a frequency above 0.001 also appeared in blood, which suggests that blood repertoires may reflect the immune response in the thyroid. Sample size was not statistically predetermined, and group allocation was not concealed from the investigators.

Reading the germline V gene gives CDR1 SGHRS and CDR2 YFSETQ. The CDR3 goes from the cysteine to the phenylalanine over 16 residues. CDR3 DNA only is kept here, 48 bases in frame from base 1. V is trimmed back by 0 bases and J by 10 bases, and the junction contains 12 bases that no gene match accounts for. Concerning this clonotype itself: Its target antigen remains unknown. One base away there is no much larger clone; base qualities are not given.

Hyperthyroidism patients were newly diagnosed, were aged 18 to 65 years, and had a disease duration under 2 months. Patients with other autoimmune diseases, uncontrolled infections, pregnancy or lactation were excluded. Clinical symptoms, serum thyroxine, TRAb, thyroid ultrasound and orbital computed tomography were used for diagnosis. Total RNA was extracted using Trizol reagent, and RNA quality was checked on an Agilent 2100 Bioanalyzer. For repertoire sequencing, the TCR beta CDR3 regions were amplified from RNA transcripts. A first-round RT-PCR used HTBI primers with the Qiagen OneStep RT-PCR kit, followed by a second-round multiplex PCR, size selection and purification. The libraries underwent paired-end sequencing with 100 bp reads on an Illumina HiSeq2000. In the paper's pipeline: SOAPnuke was used to process the reads, throwing out any read that had adapters, had uncalled bases, had a mean Phred below 15, or lacked an exact constant-primer or identifier match. COPE v1.2.5 was used to merge the high-quality paired reads. Clonotypes were defined as unique nucleotide sequences and were aligned to IMGT TRB V, D and J references using MiTCR v1.1. The analysis was limited to V-J combinations with a frequency above 0.0001, which together covered about 99% of the repertoires. For each V-J combination, a TCR clonal expansion and chaos score was defined as the ratio of F50 clonal expansion to chaos observed in the TCRdist matrix. Welch's t-statistics and random forest were used to narrow the features down to around twelve V-J combinations, which were then fed into a naive Bayes classifier. The Morisita-Horn index was used to measure how similar the thyroid and blood repertoires were. TCRdb trimmed public reads at Q25 via fastp, called clones via MiXCR and kept in-frame beta chains. Rows are combined by CDR3 protein, so each entry shows the most common genes and DNA. The V and J calls were not made by the authors but by TCRdb's processing. Across this sample there are 500,000 to 700,000 distinct CDR3 sequences, with under 40% seen only once. The top ten clones comprise 4% to 5% of the sample.

This sequence originates from an adult man with Graves' hyperthyroidism. Input material: peripheral blood or thyroid tissue (not recorded which). The chain is encoded by TRBV5-1 joined to TRBJ1-2; 10 central bases correspond to TRBD1. CDR3 sequence: CASSLEGQGFRDVYTF. The bases read TGCGCCAGCAGCTTGGAGGGACAGGGGTTTCGAGATGTCTACACCTTC.